This is a list of T cell receptor beta chains from one sample in a study of chemoradiotherapy in HPV16-positive cancers. The method was immunoSEQ multiplex PCR; TCRdb's version includes in-frame clones alone and lacks a portion of them. The sample carries about 29,000 clones, about 93% recorded once. The sequencing used blood, collected from a patient who underwent chemoradiotherapy. The receptors were gathered from a human donor with HPV-associated anogenital cancer. Each CDR3 is given with its conserved first and last residue. Fields, in order: V gene, J gene, D gene, CDR3 DNA, CDR3 protein. D genes are given only for firm matches.

V gene: TRBV29-1; J gene: TRBJ1-4; D gene: .; CDR3 DNA: TGCAGCGTCGGGGCGGGGGGCCCAGTGGAAAAACTGTTTTTT; CDR3 protein: CSVGAGGPVEKLFF
V gene: TRBV18; J gene: TRBJ1-4; D gene: TRBD1; CDR3 DNA: TGTGCCAGCTCACCGAATATCCCCGGCACAGGGGAGGAAAAACTGTTTTTT; CDR3 protein: CASSPNIPGTGEEKLFF
V gene: TRBV6-6; J gene: TRBJ1-1; D gene: .; CDR3 DNA: TGTGCCAGCAGCCGAATTGTGGACACTGAAGCTTTCTTT; CDR3 protein: CASSRIVDTEAFF
V gene: TRBV11-2; J gene: TRBJ2-5; D gene: .; CDR3 DNA: TGTGCCAGCAGCAGAGTTTGGGGTACGGAGACCCAGTACTTC; CDR3 protein: CASSRVWGTETQYF
V gene: TRBV5-6; J gene: TRBJ1-1; D gene: TRBD1; CDR3 DNA: TGTGCCAGCAGCGAGATGACAGGGGGCGGAACTGAAGCTTTCTTT; CDR3 protein: CASSEMTGGGTEAFF
V gene: TRBV6-4; J gene: TRBJ1-2; D gene: .; CDR3 DNA: TGTGCCAGCAGCCCACAAGGGGGGAATGGCTACACCTTC; CDR3 protein: CASSPQGGNGYTF
V gene: TRBV9; J gene: TRBJ2-1; D gene: .; CDR3 DNA: TGTGCCAGCAGCGTTTCAGGCGTTGAGCAGTTCTTC; CDR3 protein: CASSVSGVEQFF
V gene: TRBV28; J gene: TRBJ1-3; D gene: .; CDR3 DNA: TGTGCCAGCAGGGTCCTTGGAAACACCATATATTTT; CDR3 protein: CASRVLGNTIYF
V gene: TRBV4-1; J gene: TRBJ2-4; D gene: .; CDR3 DNA: TGCGCCAGCAGCCAGGGTCGGAGGGACATTCAGTACTTC; CDR3 protein: CASSQGRRDIQYF
V gene: TRBV14; J gene: TRBJ2-2; D gene: .; CDR3 DNA: TGTGCCAGCAGCCCGACCTGGGGGACCGGGGAGCTGTTTTTT; CDR3 protein: CASSPTWGTGELFF
V gene: TRBV18; J gene: TRBJ2-5; D gene: .; CDR3 DNA: TGTGCCAGCGGCCAGAACAGTCAAGAGACCCAGTACTTC; CDR3 protein: CASGQNSQETQYF